The 25 T cell receptor beta chains reported below all come from one sample, sequenced in a study of graft-versus-host responses after intestinal transplantation. The antigens these receptors bind are not known. Measured with immunoSEQ multiplex PCR; TCRdb has only the in-frame clones, and not every one. The table lists about 50,000 clones, about nine tenths of them singletons. This specimen consisted of unstimulated CD4+ T cells sorted from spleen or lymph node cells, obtained before transplant. The receptors come from a human donor who was the organ donor for an intestinal transplant.

This chain joins TRBV7-6 and TRBJ2-7; TRBD2 matches at 14 bases. J was trimmed by 6 bases and V by 5 bases; bases with no gene match: 3. The CDR3 is made up of 14 amino acids. Germline loops: CDR1 SGHVS, CDR2 FNYEAQ. CDR3 sequence (DNA): TGTGCCAGCAGCCCGGGGACTAGCGGGAGCGAGCAGTACTTC. Amino acid sequence: CASSPGTSGSEQYF.

The chain carries TRBV15 and TRBJ1-1, with D possibly TRBD1 on 6 matching bases. The germline V gene encodes CDR1 LNHNV and CDR2 YYDKDF (reference sequence). V lost 0 bases to trimming and J lost 5 bases, with 16 bases between them. This CDR3 comprises 16 residues. This CDR3 reads CATSRDHGGLGTEAFF. CDR3 nucleotides: TGTGCCACCAGCAGAGATCATGGGGGGCTGGGTACTGAAGCTTTCTTT.

The chain is built from TRBV5-1 and TRBJ2-2; D possibly corresponds to TRBD1 (5 bases). CDR1 is SGHRS and CDR2 is YFSETQ in the germline V gene. This CDR3 has 15 amino acids. Trimming took 2 bases from V and 6 from J, leaving 14 bases between them. The CDR3 loop is CASSLAQGMSGELFF. CDR3 sequence (DNA): TGCGCCAGCAGCTTAGCCCAGGGTATGTCCGGGGAGCTGTTTTTT. Drawing the rest from reference TRBV5-1 and TRBJ2-2, the complete variable domain is KAGVTQTPRYLIKTRGQQVTLSCSPISGHRSVSWYQQTPGQGLQFLFEYFSETQRNKGNFPGRFSGRQFSNSRSEMNVSTLELGDSALYLCASSLAQGMSGELFFGEGSRLTVL.

Written as DNA, the CDR3 is TGTGCCAGCAGCTTCGGACACTCCTACGAGCAGTACTTC. Its protein product is CASSFGHSYEQYF. The V gene is TRBV11-1, the J gene TRBJ2-7; possibly TRBD1 for D (5 bases). CDR1 SGHAT and CDR2 FQDESV come from the germline V gene (reference sequence). Trimming took 3 bases from V and 0 from J, leaving 6 bases between them. CDR3 length: 13 residues.

The chain recombines TRBV21-1 with TRBJ2-3; the table gives TRBD2 as D, unverified against the DNA. TRBV21-1 is tagged as a pseudogene. This CDR3 spans 16 amino acids. The CDR3: CASKSLAGAETDTQYF. The CDR3 coding sequence is TGTGCCAGCAAATCTCTAGCGGGAGCGGAAACAGATACGCAGTATTTT.

The chain carries TRBV7-2 and TRBJ2-1; 7 positions match TRBD2. The J segment lost 8 bases and the V segment lost 1 base, leaving 8 bases of the junction unmatched. The germline CDR1 and CDR2 sequences are SGHTA and FQGNSA. This CDR3 is built from 15 residues. The CDR3 region is CASSLGHGAGDEQFF. DNA of the CDR3: TGTGCCAGCAGCTTAGGGCATGGGGCGGGAGATGAGCAGTTCTTC.

This clone was seen just once. This sequence joins TRBV11-2 and TRBJ2-7, with 8 nucleotides matching TRBD2. V dropped 2 bases and J dropped 2; count of bases not matched to a gene: 5. Per germline, CDR1 SGHAT and CDR2 FQNNGV. This CDR3 spans 15 amino acids. The CDR3 nucleotides are TGTGCCAGCAGCTTATTGAGCGGGAGCCCCTACGAGCAGTACTTC. Translated: CASSLLSGSPYEQYF.

V usage is TRBV6-6 and J usage is TRBJ2-7; 12 bases map to TRBD1. Germline loops: CDR1 MNHNY, CDR2 SVGAGI (reference sequence). The CDR3 is made up of 14 amino acids. The trim removed 6 bases at V and 6 bases at J, leaving 6 bases unmatched. CDR3 residues: CASRQGQGAPEQYF. The CDR3 region has the DNA TGTGCCAGCAGACAGGGACAGGGGGCGCCCGAGCAGTACTTC.

CDR3 sequence (DNA): TGTGCCATCAGTGCTCTCTCTGGAAACACCATATATTTT. Translating it yields CAISALSGNTIYF. The rearrangement joins TRBV10-3 to TRBJ1-3; D remains unclear. The CDR3 consists of 13 residues. The germline V and J ends were trimmed by 4 bases and 0 bases, with 4 bases remaining between them. Germline values: CDR1 ENHRY, CDR2 SYGVKD.

The chain links TRBV5-6 to TRBJ2-1; the D is unclear. Per germline, CDR1 SGHDT and CDR2 YYEEEE. This CDR3 is built from 15 residues. Trimming stripped 1 base from V and 0 bases from J, with 8 bases between. In DNA form, the CDR3 reads TGTGCCAGCAGCTTGTACCACCCCTCCTACAATGAGCAGTTCTTC. It specifies CASSLYHPSYNEQFF. The whole variable domain, remainder taken from reference TRBV5-6 and TRBJ2-1, is DAGVTQSPTHLIKTRGQQVTLRCSPKSGHDTVSWYQQALGQGPQFIFQYYEEEERQRGNFPDRFSGHQFPNYSSELNVNALLLGDSALYLCASSLYHPSYNEQFFGPGTRLTVL.

The chain recombines TRBV10-3 with TRBJ2-3, with TRBD2 identical over 11 bases. The CDR3 length is 16 residues. With 4 bases clipped from V and 2 bases from J, the junction kept 5 bases outside the gene matches. CDR1 is ENHRY, CDR2 SYGVKD, per germline. The CDR3 reads CAISAQTSGNTDTQYF. DNA for the CDR3: TGTGCCATCAGTGCCCAGACTAGCGGGAACACAGATACGCAGTATTTT.

The chain employs TRBV25-1 and TRBJ1-3; 7 bases map to TRBD1. Germline values: CDR1 MGHDK, CDR2 SYGVNS. Trimming removed 4 bases from V and 0 bases from J; junction bases left unmatched: 9. The CDR3 length is 17 residues. The CDR3 bases are TGTGCCAGCAGTGCGAAGGGGGCTGGTATCTCTGGAAACACCATATATTTT. Translated: CASSAKGAGISGNTIYF.

CDR3 in DNA: TGTGCCAGCAGTGAAGCGCTAGCCGGGGAGCTGTTTTTT. It specifies CASSEALAGELFF. The rearrangement uses TRBV6-9 and TRBJ2-2; D remains unclear. The CDR3 consists of 13 residues. The V end was cut by 5 bases, the J end by 6 bases, with 10 bases between. The germline gives CDR1 MNHGY, CDR2 SVAAGI.

This clone was detected only a few times. V and J are TRBV28 and TRBJ2-2, with D unresolved. CDR1 and CDR2 from the germline V gene are MDHEN and SYDVKM. Trimming cost V 9 bases and J 6 bases, with 17 bases left between them. CDR3 size: 14 residues. The DNA of the CDR3 is TGTGCCAGTGCAGATCTCACGCGGTCCGGGGAGCTGTTTTTT. It translates to CASADLTRSGELFF.

The rearrangement uses TRBV4-3 and TRBJ2-5, with 7 bases matching TRBD2. Germline CDR1 reads LGHNA; CDR2 reads YSLEER. The CDR3 runs to 15 residues. V shed 3 bases, J shed 2 bases, and the junction held 6 bases outside the gene matches. CDR3 protein: CASSHILAPQETQYF. CDR3 in DNA: TGCGCCAGCAGCCATATACTAGCGCCTCAAGAGACCCAGTACTTC.

V usage is TRBV6-1 and J usage is TRBJ2-2; D is unclear. With 3 bases removed from V and 2 bases from J, the gap between germline ends came to 4 bases. This CDR3 has 13 residues. Looked up from germline, CDR1 is MNHNS and CDR2 is SASEGT. In nucleotides, the CDR3 is TGTGCCAGCAGTGACATTAACACCGGGGAGCTGTTTTTT. This gives the protein CASSDINTGELFF.

The CDR3 here is CASSLGVGGRPKNIQYF. DNA of the CDR3: TGTGCCAGCAGTTTAGGAGTTGGCGGGAGGCCCAAAAACATTCAGTACTTC. This chain joins TRBV27 and TRBJ2-4; TRBD2 matches at 8 bases. Losses at the gene ends were 2 bases for V and 2 bases for J; bases not matched to a gene: 8. CDR3 length: 17 amino acids. The germline gives CDR1 MNHEY, CDR2 SMNVEV (reference sequence).

The chain carries TRBV5-6 and TRBJ1-6, with D possibly matching TRBD1 (6 bases). Between the trimmed V and J ends, which lost 0 bases and 10 bases, there was a span of 11 bases. CDR3 length equals 14 residues. Germline V CDR1 and CDR2: SGHDT, YYEEEE. The CDR3 protein is CASSLVGRGSPLHF. CDR3 nucleotide sequence: TGTGCCAGCAGCTTGGTGGGAAGGGGGTCACCCCTCCACTTT. The full variable domain, completed using reference TRBV5-6 and TRBJ1-6, is DAGVTQSPTHLIKTRGQQVTLRCSPKSGHDTVSWYQQALGQGPQFIFQYYEEEERQRGNFPDRFSGHQFPNYSSELNVNALLLGDSALYLCASSLVGRGSPLHFGNGTRLTVT.

This rearrangement joins TRBV19 to TRBJ2-5; 8 nucleotides match TRBD2. The J call may be faulty, since TRBJ2-7 better matches the DNA end. This CDR3 has 13 residues. Germline V gives CDR1 LNHDA, CDR2 SQIVND (reference sequence). The CDR3 protein is CASRLAGTYEQYF. Here the CDR3 DNA reads TGTGCCTCCCGGTTAGCGGGGACCTACGAGCAGTACTTC.

The rearrangement uses TRBV10-3 and TRBJ1-5; no definite D call. This CDR3 comprises 15 residues. V gave up 0 bases and J gave up 0 bases, with 6 bases separating them. CDR1 and CDR2 (germline): ENHRY, SYGVKD. The CDR3 reads CAISESGYSNQPQHF. The CDR3, as DNA: TGTGCCATCAGTGAGTCAGGTTATAGCAATCAGCCCCAGCATTTT.

For this clone: Other DNA sequences of this sample code for an identical CDR3. V gene TRBV30 combines with J gene TRBJ1-1, with D tentatively TRBD1 (6 bases). This CDR3 contains 12 residues. Germline-derived CDR1 and CDR2 are GTSNPN and SVGIG (reference sequence). V lost 5 bases and J lost 5, with 12 bases in between. The CDR3 reads CAWRGGQTEAFF. The CDR3 DNA follows: TGTGCCTGGCGGGGGGGGCAAACTGAAGCTTTCTTT.

This chain connects TRBV19 to TRBJ2-3; 10 positions agree with TRBD2. This CDR3 contains 14 residues. V shed 5 bases, J shed 4 bases, and the junction held 3 bases outside the gene matches. In germline, CDR1 is LNHDA, CDR2 SQIVND (reference sequence). CDR3 amino acids: CASSPAGGPDTQYF. In DNA, the CDR3 is TGTGCCAGTAGTCCAGCGGGAGGGCCAGATACGCAGTATTTT.

The chain has TRBV6-5 and TRBJ1-5; a weak D match, TRBD1 (6 bases). The CDR3 sequence is 14 residues long. Germline values: CDR1 MNHEY, CDR2 SVGAGI. V lost 0 bases to trimming and J lost 9 bases, with 12 bases between them. The CDR3 DNA is TGTGCCAGCAGTTACTCAGCAGGGGTATCGCCCCAGCATTTT. Its translation is CASSYSAGVSPQHF.

The J gene is TRBJ2-7, the V gene TRBV11-3, with 14 bases identical to TRBD2. The CDR3 contains 16 residues. The V gene's germline CDR1 is SGHNT and CDR2 YENEEA. V was clipped by 5 bases and J by 5 bases; unmatched bases: 8. The DNA of the CDR3 is TGTGCCAGCAGCACTGGGACTAGCGGGAGTGGTGACGAGCAGTACTTC. Its translation: CASSTGTSGSGDEQYF. The full variable domain, with the rest looked up from reference TRBV11-3 and TRBJ2-7, is EAGVVQSPRYKIIEKKQPVAFWCNPISGHNTLYWYLQNLGQGPELLIRYENEEAVDDSQLPKDRFSAERLKGVDSTLKIQPAELGDSAVYLCASSTGTSGSGDEQYFGPGTRLTVT.

This chain connects TRBV14 to TRBJ2-7; D gene uncertain. CDR1 SGHDN and CDR2 FVKESK come from the germline V gene. V was shortened by 4 bases and J by 3 bases, with 4 bases between the two germline ends. The CDR3 runs to 11 residues. The CDR3 DNA sequence: TGTGCCAGCAGCCGGGTCTACGAGCAGTACTTC. Translation: CASSRVYEQYF.